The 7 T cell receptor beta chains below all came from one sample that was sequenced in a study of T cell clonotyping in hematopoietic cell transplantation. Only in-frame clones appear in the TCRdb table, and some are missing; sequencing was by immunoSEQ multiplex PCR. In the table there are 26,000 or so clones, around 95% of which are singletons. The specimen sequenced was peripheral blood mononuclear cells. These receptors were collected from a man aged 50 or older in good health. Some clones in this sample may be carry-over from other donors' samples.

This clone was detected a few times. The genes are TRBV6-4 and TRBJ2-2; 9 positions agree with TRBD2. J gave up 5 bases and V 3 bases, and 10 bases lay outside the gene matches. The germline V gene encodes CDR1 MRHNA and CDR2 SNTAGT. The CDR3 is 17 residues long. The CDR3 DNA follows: TGTGCCAGCAGTGAGTCTGGCGGGGGGGCCTCAACCGGGGAGCTGTTTTTT. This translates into CASSESGGGASTGELFF.

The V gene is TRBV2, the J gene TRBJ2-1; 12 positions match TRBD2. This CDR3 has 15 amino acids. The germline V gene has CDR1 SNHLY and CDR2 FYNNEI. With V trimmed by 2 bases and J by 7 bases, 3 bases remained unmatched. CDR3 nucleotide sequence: TGTGCCAGCAGTGAACAGCTAGCGGGAGGGAATGAGCAGTTCTTC. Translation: CASSEQLAGGNEQFF.

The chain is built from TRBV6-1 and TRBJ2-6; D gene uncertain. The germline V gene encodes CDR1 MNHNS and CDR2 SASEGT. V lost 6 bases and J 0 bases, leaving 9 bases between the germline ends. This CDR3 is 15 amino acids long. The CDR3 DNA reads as TGTGCCAGCAGACCCAAGATCTCTGGGGCCAACGTCCTGACTTTC. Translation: CASRPKISGANVLTF.

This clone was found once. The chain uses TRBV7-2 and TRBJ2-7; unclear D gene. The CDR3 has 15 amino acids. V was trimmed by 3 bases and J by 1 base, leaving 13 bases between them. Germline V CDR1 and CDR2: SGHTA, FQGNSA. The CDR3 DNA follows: TGTGCCAGCAGCTTGTCGGCACAAAATTCCTACGAGCAGTACTTC. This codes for CASSLSAQNSYEQYF.

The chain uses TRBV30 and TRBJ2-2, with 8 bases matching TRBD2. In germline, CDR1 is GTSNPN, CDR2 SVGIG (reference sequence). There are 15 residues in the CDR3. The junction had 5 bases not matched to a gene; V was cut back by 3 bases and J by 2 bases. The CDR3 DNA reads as TGTGCCTGGAGGAGGGGACTAGTAAACACCGGGGAGCTGTTTTTT. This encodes CAWRRGLVNTGELFF.

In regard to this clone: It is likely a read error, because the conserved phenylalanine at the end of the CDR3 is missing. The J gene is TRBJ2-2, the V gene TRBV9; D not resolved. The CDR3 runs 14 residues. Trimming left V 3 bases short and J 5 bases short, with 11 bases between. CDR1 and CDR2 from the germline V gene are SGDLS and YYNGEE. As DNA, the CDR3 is TGTGCCAGCAGCGGAGTGTCCCAGACCGGGGAGCTGTTTTAT. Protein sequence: CASSGVSQTGELFY.

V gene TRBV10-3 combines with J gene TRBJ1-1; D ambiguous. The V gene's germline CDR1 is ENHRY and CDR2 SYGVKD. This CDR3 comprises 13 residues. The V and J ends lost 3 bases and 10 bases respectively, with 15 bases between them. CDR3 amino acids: CAISDLPDRGAFF. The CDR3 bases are TGTGCCATCAGTGACCTCCCGGACCGGGGAGCTTTCTTT.